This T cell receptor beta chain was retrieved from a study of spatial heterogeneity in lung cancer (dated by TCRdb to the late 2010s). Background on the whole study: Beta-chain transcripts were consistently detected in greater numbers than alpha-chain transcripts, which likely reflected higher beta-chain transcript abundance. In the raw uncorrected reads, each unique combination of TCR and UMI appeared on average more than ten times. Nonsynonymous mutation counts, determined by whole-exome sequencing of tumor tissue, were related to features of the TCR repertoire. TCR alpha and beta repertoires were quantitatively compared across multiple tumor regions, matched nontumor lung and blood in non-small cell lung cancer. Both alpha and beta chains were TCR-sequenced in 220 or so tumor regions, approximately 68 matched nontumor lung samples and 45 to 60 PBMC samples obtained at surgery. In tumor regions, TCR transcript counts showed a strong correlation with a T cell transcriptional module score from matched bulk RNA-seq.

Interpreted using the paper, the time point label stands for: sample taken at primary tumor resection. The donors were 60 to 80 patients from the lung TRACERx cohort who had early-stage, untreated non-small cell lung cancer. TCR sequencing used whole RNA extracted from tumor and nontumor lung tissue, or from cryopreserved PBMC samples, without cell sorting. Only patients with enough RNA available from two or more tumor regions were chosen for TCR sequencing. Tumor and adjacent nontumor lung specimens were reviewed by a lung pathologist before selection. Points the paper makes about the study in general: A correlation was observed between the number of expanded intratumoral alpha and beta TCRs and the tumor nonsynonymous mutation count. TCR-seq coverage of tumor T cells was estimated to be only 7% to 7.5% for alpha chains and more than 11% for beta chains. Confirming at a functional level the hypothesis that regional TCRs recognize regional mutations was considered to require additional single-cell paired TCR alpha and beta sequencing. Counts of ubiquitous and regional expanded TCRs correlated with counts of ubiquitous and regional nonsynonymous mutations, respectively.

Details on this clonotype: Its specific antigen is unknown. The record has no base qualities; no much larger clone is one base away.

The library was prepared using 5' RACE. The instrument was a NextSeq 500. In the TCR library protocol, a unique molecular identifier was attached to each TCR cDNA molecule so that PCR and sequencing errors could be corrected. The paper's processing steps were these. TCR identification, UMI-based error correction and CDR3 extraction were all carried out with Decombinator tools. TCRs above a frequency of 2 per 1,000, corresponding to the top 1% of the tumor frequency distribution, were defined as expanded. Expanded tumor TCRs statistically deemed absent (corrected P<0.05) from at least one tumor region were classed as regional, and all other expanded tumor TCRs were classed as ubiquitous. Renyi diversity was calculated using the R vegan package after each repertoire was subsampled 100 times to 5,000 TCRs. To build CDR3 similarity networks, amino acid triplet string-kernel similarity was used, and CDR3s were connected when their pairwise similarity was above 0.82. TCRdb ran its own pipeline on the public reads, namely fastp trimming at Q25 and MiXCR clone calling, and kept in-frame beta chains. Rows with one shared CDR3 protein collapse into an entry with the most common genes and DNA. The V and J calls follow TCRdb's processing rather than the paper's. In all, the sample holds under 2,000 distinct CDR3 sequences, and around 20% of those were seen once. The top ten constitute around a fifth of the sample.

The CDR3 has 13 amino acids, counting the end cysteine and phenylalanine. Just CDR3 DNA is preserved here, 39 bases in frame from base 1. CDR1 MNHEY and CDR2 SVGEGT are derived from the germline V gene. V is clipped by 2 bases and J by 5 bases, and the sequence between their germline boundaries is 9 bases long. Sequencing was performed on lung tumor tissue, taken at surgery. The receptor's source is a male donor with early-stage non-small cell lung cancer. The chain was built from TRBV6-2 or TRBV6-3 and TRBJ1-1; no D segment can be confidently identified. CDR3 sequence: CASSYLGRTEAFF. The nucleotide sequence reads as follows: TGTGCCAGCAGTTACCTCGGTAGAACTGAAGCTTTCTTT.